The entry below describes one TCR beta chain. The clone's antigen remains unknown. No much larger clone is present one base from it, and per-base qualities are unavailable. Whole blood was collected in K2EDTA tubes by collaborating institutions according to the institutions' own protocols. For TCRbeta analysis, collaborators shipped samples as frozen whole blood, isolated PBMCs, or DNA extracted from either of those sample types. TCRbeta CDR3 regions were amplified from genomic DNA using the immunoSEQ Assay, a bias-controlled multiplex PCR. The authors' pipeline ran thus. The number of nucleated cells in each sample was estimated from the amplification of reference gene primers within the assay. Sequence reads were collapsed and filtered to measure the absolute abundance of every unique TCRbeta CDR3 rearrangement. Productive Simpson clonality was computed per sample as the square root of Simpson's diversity index over productive rearrangements. TCRdb obtained this table from immuneACCESS and retained in-frame rearrangements with V and J assigned. These tables miss some clones; where compared with another copy, unresolved V genes account for less than half of the shortfall, and the remainder is unexplained. D and trimming come from the DNA, and the V and J calls and clone size come from that table. In all, the sample holds 35,000 to 45,000 clones, and about nine tenths of those were seen once. The ten largest clonotypes hold approximately 7.2% of the sample.

These data are taken from a study of blood T cell repertoires in COVID-19 (TCRdb year 2020). About the investigation overall: Samples from collaborators originated in the United States, Italy and Spain and spanned both the acute and convalescent phases of COVID-19. The prospective study material was composed of cDNA or gDNA derived from T cells, B-cell-depleted T cells, or PBMCs. Deeply sampled blood TCRbeta repertoires from subjects exposed to, actively infected with, or recovered from COVID-19 were included in the dataset. A freely available public database, intended as a resource for researchers studying the immune response to SARS-CoV-2, is where the repertoires were released. The samples were drawn from the first 160 participants of the ongoing ImmuneRACE study and from roughly 1,300 subjects provided by 6 global collaborators. The sample metadata nearly always contained a de-identified subject ID, COVID-19 status, age in years and sex. Where HLA class I and class II types were available, the types were taken from metadata supplied by the sample provider, not from assay-based typing.

Paper-wide results and their limitations: The quantity of clinical and demographic metadata differed by source and by participant and was supplied without curation.

CDR1 MNHEY and CDR2 SMNVEV are derived from the germline V gene (reference sequence). Trimming accounts for 6 bases at V and 4 bases at J, while the number of junction bases matched to no gene is 6. From the cysteine through the phenylalanine, the CDR3 covers 15 amino acids. Only CDR3 DNA remains: 45 bases, in frame from the first base. The sample comprised peripheral blood. This sequence originates from a human donor in a cohort sampled during active COVID-19. The chain links TRBV27 with TRBJ2-7, with 13 middle bases fitting TRBD2. The CDR3 sequence is CASSLGLAGIYEQYF. The DNA reads TGTGCCAGCAGCCTGGGACTAGCGGGGATATACGAGCAGTACTTC.